The clone carrying this TCR beta chain was detected many times. Its matching antigen is unknown. The sample comes from a study of CD8 T cells in ankylosing spondylitis. CDR3 length: 16 residues. The V gene's germline CDR1 is DFQATT and CDR2 SNEGSKA (reference sequence). The germline V and J ends were trimmed by 2 bases and 3 bases, with 17 bases remaining between them. Findings and caveats of the study: Matched ankylosing spondylitis synovial fluid reportedly showed significant enrichment of disease-linked clones. A TCR beta motif of 7 to 9 highly homologous variants seemed to mark ankylosing spondylitis blood.

Researchers built TCR beta libraries using quantitative 5'-RACE with molecular barcodes. MiXCR, run by TCRdb on the 5' RACE reads, gives a single entry per CDR3 protein. This sample yields 35,000 or so distinct CDR3 sequences, of which 4.5% to 6% are seen a single time; 12% belongs to the top ten. The genes are TRBV20-1 and TRBJ1-5; tentatively, D is TRBD1 (6 bases). The source is a male donor with ankylosing spondylitis or in good health (not recorded which). Sequenced sample: blood, either unsorted or a sorted T cell fraction (not recorded which). CDR3 sequence reads: CSARFGTPEPNQPQHF. The CDR3 DNA follows: TGCAGTGCTAGATTCGGGACACCCGAACCCAATCAGCCCCAGCATTTT.